This is a list of T cell receptor beta chains from one sample in a study of shared clonotypes between healthy human individuals. TCRdb's copy holds only in-frame clones and misses some; the assay was immunoSEQ multiplex PCR. The sample lists about 2.4 million clones, just over 90% occurring once. Sequencing used naive CD4+ T cells sorted from blood. The receptors were gathered from a young man in good health. Each CDR3 is given with its conserved first and last residue. The D gene is left open where the match is weak. Some rows have no size entry. The others give once, few or many, or a class for an expanded clone.

J,D,length,size,V,DNA,CDR3
TRBJ1-6,-,14,few,TRBV27,TGTGCCAGCAGTTTAAGGGGACCTAATTCACCCCTCCACTTT,CASSLRGPNSPLHF
TRBJ2-7,TRBD2,14,-,TRBV28,TGTGCCAGCAGTTCCACTAGCGGCTCCTACGAGCAGTACTTC,CASSSTSGSYEQYF
TRBJ2-3,TRBD1,16,-,TRBV19,TGTGCCAGTAGTATGGGGGCAGGGGGAAGCACAGATACGCAGTATTTT,CASSMGAGGSTDTQYF
TRBJ2-1,-,13,-,TRBV7-2,TGTGCCAGCAGCTTAGTCCTTAGCGCTGAGCAGTTCTTC,CASSLVLSAEQFF
TRBJ1-4,-,13,-,TRBV5-5,TGTGCCAGCAGCCCTTCCCAGGGTGAAAAACTGTTTTTT,CASSPSQGEKLFF
TRBJ2-2,-,14,-,TRBV18,TGTGCCAGCTCACCAAGGGGTACCACCGGGGAGCTGTTTTTT,CASSPRGTTGELFF
TRBJ2-7,TRBD2,14,-,TRBV6-1,TGTGCCAGCATTTTAGCGGGGGGGAACTACGAGCAGTACTTC,CASILAGGNYEQYF
TRBJ2-3,-,12,-,TRBV30,TGTGCCTGGGGGTTAGTGGCAGATACGCAGTATTTT,CAWGLVADTQYF
TRBJ2-7,TRBD1,15,-,TRBV6-1,TGTGCCAGCGGATCCCGGGACAGGGAATTCCACGAGCAGTACTTC,CASGSRDREFHEQYF
TRBJ2-7,-,12,-,TRBV7-2,TGTGCCAGCAGCATGGACTCTTACGAGCAGTACTTC,CASSMDSYEQYF
TRBJ2-5,-,15,-,TRBV11-1,TGTGCCAGCAGCTTATCCCTGGACCTCCAAGAGACCCAGTACTTC,CASSLSLDLQETQYF
TRBJ2-3,-,14,-,TRBV13,TGTGCCAGCAGCATCGATGGACGAGGGGATACGCAGTATTTT,CASSIDGRGDTQYF
TRBJ2-5,-,16,-,TRBV9,TGTGCCAGCAGCGTAGTCGAAGGGTCCGGGGAAGAGACCCAGTACTTC,CASSVVEGSGEETQYF
TRBJ1-1,-,11,-,TRBV29-1,TGCAGCGCCAGGGGAAACACTGAAGCTTTCTTT,CSARGNTEAFF
TRBJ1-5,TRBD1,15,once,TRBV19,TGTGCCAGTAGTATAGGACAGGGCTTCAATCAGCCCCAGCATTTT,CASSIGQGFNQPQHF
TRBJ2-1,TRBD2,20,-,TRBV27,TGTGCCAGCAGTTTCGTTGTAGCGGGAGGGCCTCAGGCCGCCTACAATGAGCAGTTCTTC,CASSFVVAGGPQAAYNEQFF
TRBJ1-6,TRBD1,15,-,TRBV18,TGTGCCAGCTCACCCCAGGAGGACAGGAATTCACCCCTCCACTTT,CASSPQEDRNSPLHF
TRBJ1-2,-,15,-,TRBV27,TGTGCCAGCAGTTCCCCCGGGACTTCTAACTATGGCTACACCTTC,CASSSPGTSNYGYTF
TRBJ2-2,-,15,-,TRBV14,TGTGCCAGCAGCCAAGATTCCCTGTTGACCGGGGAGCTGTTTTTT,CASSQDSLLTGELFF
TRBJ2-2,TRBD1,15,-,TRBV6-1,TGTGCCACCTCGGACAGGGGTACGAACACCGGGGAGCTGTTTTTT,CATSDRGTNTGELFF
TRBJ2-2,-,16,once,TRBV9,TGTGCCAGCAGCGTAGCGGCCGGGGTAAAAACCGGGGAGCTGTTTTTT,CASSVAAGVKTGELFF
TRBJ1-5,-,15,-,TRBV21-1,TGTGCCAGGGAGAACCGACAGGGGCCCAATCAGCCCCAGCATTTT,CARENRQGPNQPQHF
TRBJ1-6,TRBD1,13,-,TRBV7-2,TGTGCCAGCAACGTACAGGGGAATTCACCCCTCCACTTT,CASNVQGNSPLHF
TRBJ1-3,-,16,-,TRBV4-1,TGCGCCAGCAGCCAATCCCCACGAGACTCTGGAAACACCATATATTTT,CASSQSPRDSGNTIYF
TRBJ1-1,-,12,-,TRBV10-2,TGCGCCAGCAGCTCGGGCGTCACTGAAGCTTTCTTT,CASSSGVTEAFF
TRBJ1-2,-,15,-,TRBV9,TGTGCCAGCAGCGTAGTTAGGGGTCCCTTCTATGGCTACACCTTC,CASSVVRGPFYGYTF
TRBJ1-1,-,14,-,TRBV5-6,TGTGCCAGCAGCTTGCCCGGGGCGAACACTGAAGCTTTCTTT,CASSLPGANTEAFF
TRBJ1-5,-,15,few,TRBV27,TGTGCCAGCAGTTTAGCAGGTAGGGCCAATCAGCCCCAGCATTTT,CASSLAGRANQPQHF
TRBJ1-5,-,18,once,TRBV18,TGTGCCAGCTCATCCAACCCGTTGTCACCGGTGAGCAATCAGCCCCAGCATTTT,CASSSNPLSPVSNQPQHF
TRBJ2-7,-,13,-,TRBV7-2,TGTGCCAGCAGCTTAGGACTGGCGTACGAGCAGTACTTC,CASSLGLAYEQYF
TRBJ2-2,TRBD1,15,-,TRBV15,TGTGCCACCAGCAGAGATGGCAGGGGGATTGGGGAGCTGTTTTTT,CATSRDGRGIGELFF
TRBJ2-7,TRBD2,14,-,TRBV7-8,TGTGCCAGCAGCTTGGGGACTAGGACCTACGAGCAGTACTTC,CASSLGTRTYEQYF
TRBJ2-5,TRBD1,14,-,TRBV7-7,TGTGCTAGCAGTCCAGGGGGTGTAAAAGAGACCCAGTACTTC,CASSPGGVKETQYF
TRBJ2-2,-,12,-,TRBV7-2,TGTGCCAGCAGCGTAGGGCCCGGGGAGCTGTTTTTT,CASSVGPGELFF
TRBJ2-1,TRBD2,16,-,TRBV5-4,TGTGCCAGCAGCCTTGGACTAGCGGGAGCAGGGAATGAGCAGTTCTTC,CASSLGLAGAGNEQFF
TRBJ1-2,-,14,once,TRBV5-6,TGTGCCAGCAGCTTTTGGTGGCTGGGTGAGGGCTACACCTTC,CASSFWWLGEGYTF
TRBJ2-5,-,12,-,TRBV28,TGTGCCAGCAGTCCCCCCCTGCAGACCCAGTACTTC,CASSPPLQTQYF
TRBJ1-2,TRBD1,14,once,TRBV5-8,TGTGCCAGCAGCCAGGGGACAGGGGCCTATGGCTACACCTTC,CASSQGTGAYGYTF
TRBJ2-2,TRBD1,18,-,TRBV7-8,TGTGCCAGCAGACCCGGGACAGGGTCGTTCGCGAACACCGGGGAGCTGTTTTTT,CASRPGTGSFANTGELFF
TRBJ2-5,TRBD2,15,-,TRBV9,TGTGCCAGCAGCGTAACTAGCGGGAGTGTGGAGACCCAGTACTTC,CASSVTSGSVETQYF
TRBJ2-3,TRBD2,15,-,TRBV14,TGTGCCAGCAGCCTTGGGACTAGCGGGGGCCTTACGCAGTATTTT,CASSLGTSGGLTQYF